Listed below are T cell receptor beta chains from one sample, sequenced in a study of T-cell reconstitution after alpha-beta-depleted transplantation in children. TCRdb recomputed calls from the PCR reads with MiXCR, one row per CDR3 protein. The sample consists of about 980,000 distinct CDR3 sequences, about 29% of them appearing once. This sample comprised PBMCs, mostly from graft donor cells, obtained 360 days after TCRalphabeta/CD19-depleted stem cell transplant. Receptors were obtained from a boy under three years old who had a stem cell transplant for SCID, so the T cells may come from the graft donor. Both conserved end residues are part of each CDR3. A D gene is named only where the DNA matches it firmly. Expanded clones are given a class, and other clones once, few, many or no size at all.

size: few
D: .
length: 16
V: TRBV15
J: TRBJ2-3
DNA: TGTGCCACCAGCAGAGGTACGGGGCTATCCACAGATACGCAGTATTTT
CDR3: CATSRGTGLSTDTQYF

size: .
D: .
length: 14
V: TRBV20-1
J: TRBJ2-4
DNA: TGCAGTGCTAACAGGGACGGAGCCAAAAACATTCAGTACTTC
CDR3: CSANRDGAKNIQYF

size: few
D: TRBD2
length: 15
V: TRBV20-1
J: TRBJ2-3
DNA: TGCAGTGCTAGTCCGAGCGGGGGGGCCACAGATACGCAGTATTTT
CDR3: CSASPSGGATDTQYF

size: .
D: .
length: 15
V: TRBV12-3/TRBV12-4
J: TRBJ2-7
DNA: TGTGCCAGCAGTCCTGGGGACCTGTTGGTCTACGAGCAGTACTTC
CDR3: CASSPGDLLVYEQYF

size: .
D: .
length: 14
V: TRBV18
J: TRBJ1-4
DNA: TGTGCCAGCTCAAGTTCAGGAACTAATGAAAAACTGTTTTTT
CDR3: CASSSSGTNEKLFF

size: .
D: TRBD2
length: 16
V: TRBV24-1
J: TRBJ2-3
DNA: TGTGCCACCAGTGATCGGACTAGCGGGGCCGGGTATACGCAGTATTTT
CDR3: CATSDRTSGAGYTQYF

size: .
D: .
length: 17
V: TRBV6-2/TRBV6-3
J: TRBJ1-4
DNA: TGTGCCAGCAGTACCGGGCGCAGGGGCGCAACTAATGAAAAACTGTTTTTT
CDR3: CASSTGRRGATNEKLFF

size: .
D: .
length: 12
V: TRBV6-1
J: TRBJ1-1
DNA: TGTGCCACCAACAGGGTGAACACTGAAGCTTTCTTT
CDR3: CATNRVNTEAFF

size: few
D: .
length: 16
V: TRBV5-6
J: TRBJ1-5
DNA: TGTGCCAGCAGCTTGCTGGGCGGGGGCAGGAATCAGCCCCAGCATTTT
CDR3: CASSLLGGGRNQPQHF

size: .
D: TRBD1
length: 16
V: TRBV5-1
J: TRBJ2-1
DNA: TGCGCCAGCAGCTTTCCCGGGACAGGGGCGCGCAATGAGCAGTTCTTC
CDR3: CASSFPGTGARNEQFF

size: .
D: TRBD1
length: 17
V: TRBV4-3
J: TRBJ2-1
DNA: TGCGCCAGCAGCCAAGATCGGGGAGAGGGGGCGTGGATCGAACAGTTCTTC
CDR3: CASSQDRGEGAWIEQFF

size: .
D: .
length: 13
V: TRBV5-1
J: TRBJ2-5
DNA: TGCGCCAGCGGGGAGCCGACCCAAGAGACCCAGTACTTC
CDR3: CASGEPTQETQYF

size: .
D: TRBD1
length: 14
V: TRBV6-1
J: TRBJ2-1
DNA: TGTGCCAGCAGGGAGGTGACAGGGGGTGGTGAGCAGTTCTTC
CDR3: CASREVTGGGEQFF

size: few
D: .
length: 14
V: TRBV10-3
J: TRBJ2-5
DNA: TGTGCCATCAGTGATCTCGGTTTACAAGAGACCCAGTACTTC
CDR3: CAISDLGLQETQYF

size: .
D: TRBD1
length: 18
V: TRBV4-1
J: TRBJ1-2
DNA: TGCGCCAGCAGCCAACATACGGACAGGCGGCCCCTTAACTATGGCTACACCTTC
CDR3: CASSQHTDRRPLNYGYTF

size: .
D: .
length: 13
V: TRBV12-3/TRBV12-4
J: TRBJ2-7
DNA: TGTGCCAGCAGTTTAGCGGAGAAGTACGAGCAGTACTTC
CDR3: CASSLAEKYEQYF

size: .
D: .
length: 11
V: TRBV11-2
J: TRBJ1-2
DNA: TGTGCCAGCAGCTTCGGGAACGGCTACACCTTC
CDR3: CASSFGNGYTF

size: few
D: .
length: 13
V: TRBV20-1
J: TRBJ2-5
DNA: TGCAGTGCCCCCGAAGGCTTCGGGGAGACCCAGTACTTC
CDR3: CSAPEGFGETQYF

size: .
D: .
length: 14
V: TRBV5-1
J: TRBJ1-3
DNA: TGCGCCAGCAGCTTGGAGACCTCTGGAAACACCATATATTTT
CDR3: CASSLETSGNTIYF

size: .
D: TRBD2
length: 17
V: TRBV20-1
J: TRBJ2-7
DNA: TGCAGTGTTCCCCGAAGACTAGCGGGGGGGCCTTTTTACGAGCAGTACTTC
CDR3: CSVPRRLAGGPFYEQYF

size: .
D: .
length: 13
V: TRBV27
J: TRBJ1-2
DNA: TGTGCCAGCAGAGCCTTTGGGGGTTATGGCTACACCTTC
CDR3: CASRAFGGYGYTF

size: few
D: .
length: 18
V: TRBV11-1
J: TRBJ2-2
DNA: TGTGCCAGCAGCTCCAGTAAAGGGACACAGCAAAACACCGGGGAGCTGTTTTTT
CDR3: CASSSSKGTQQNTGELFF

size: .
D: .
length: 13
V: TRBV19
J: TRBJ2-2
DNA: TGTGCCAGTAGTATTTCGCGTGCCGGGGAGCTGTTTTTT
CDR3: CASSISRAGELFF

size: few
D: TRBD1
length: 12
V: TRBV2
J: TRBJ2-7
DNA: TGTGCCAGTCACAGGGGCGGTAAAGCGAAGTACTTC
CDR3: CASHRGGKAKYF

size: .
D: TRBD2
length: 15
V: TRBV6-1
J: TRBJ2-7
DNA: TGTGCCAGCAGCATTCTAGCGGGAGTTATATACGAGCAGTACTTC
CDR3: CASSILAGVIYEQYF

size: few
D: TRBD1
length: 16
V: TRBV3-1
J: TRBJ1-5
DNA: TGTGCCAGCAGCCCCCGAGGAGGGGGCGGTGGTCAGCCCCAGCATTTT
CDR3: CASSPRGGGGGQPQHF

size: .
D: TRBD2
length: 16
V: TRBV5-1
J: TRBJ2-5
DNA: TGCGCCAGCAGCTTGTCGCTGGCGGGGGAACAAGAGACCCAGTACTTC
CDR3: CASSLSLAGEQETQYF

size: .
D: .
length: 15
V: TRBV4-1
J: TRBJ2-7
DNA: TGCGCCAGCAGCCAAGCGGCGGGGGCCCTCTACGAGCAGTACTTC
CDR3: CASSQAAGALYEQYF

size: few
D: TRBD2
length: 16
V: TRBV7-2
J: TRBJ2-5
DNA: TGTGCCAGCAGCGTAAAGGCTAGCGGGAGAAAAGAGACCCAGTACTTC
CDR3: CASSVKASGRKETQYF

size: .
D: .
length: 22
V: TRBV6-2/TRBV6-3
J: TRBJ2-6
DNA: TGTGCCAGCAATCACAGCCCTGAGGACGCCTTCTTCCTACAACCTGGGGCCAACGTCCTGACTTTC
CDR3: CASNHSPEDAFFLQPGANVLTF

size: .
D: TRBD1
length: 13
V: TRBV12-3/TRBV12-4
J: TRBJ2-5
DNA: TGTGCCAGCAGGACAGGGGGCGCCGGCGGCCAGTACTTC
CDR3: CASRTGGAGGQYF

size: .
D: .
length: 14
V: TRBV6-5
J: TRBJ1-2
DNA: TGTGCCAGCAGTTACTCTGGAGGCCTCTATGGCTACACCTTC
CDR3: CASSYSGGLYGYTF

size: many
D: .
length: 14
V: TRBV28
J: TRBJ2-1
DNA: TGTGCCAGCAGTTTCCCCTACTCCTACAATGAGCAGTTCTTC
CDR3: CASSFPYSYNEQFF

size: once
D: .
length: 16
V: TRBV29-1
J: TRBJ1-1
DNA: TGCAGCGTTGAAGATCCCAACAGGGTGTGGATCACTGAAGCTTTCTTT
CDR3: CSVEDPNRVWITEAFF

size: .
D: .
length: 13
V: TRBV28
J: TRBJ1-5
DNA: TGTGCCAGCAGTATCCCCACATTTCAGCCCCAGCATTTT
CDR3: CASSIPTFQPQHF

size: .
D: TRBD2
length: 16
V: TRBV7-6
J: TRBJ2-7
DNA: TGTGCCAGCAGCTCCCTCCCCGCGGGGGGCAAGTACGAGCAGTACTTC
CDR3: CASSSLPAGGKYEQYF

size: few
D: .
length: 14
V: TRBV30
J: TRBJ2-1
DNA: TGTGCCTGGATGCCCTGGAGCTCCTACAATGAGCAGTTCTTC
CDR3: CAWMPWSSYNEQFF

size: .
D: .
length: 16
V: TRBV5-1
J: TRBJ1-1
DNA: TGCGCCAGCAGCTTGGCCGCGGGGATCTTGGGGACTGAAGCTTTCTTT
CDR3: CASSLAAGILGTEAFF

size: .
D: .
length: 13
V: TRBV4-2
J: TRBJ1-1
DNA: TGTGCCAGCAGCCAGATCAGGGAAACTGAAGCTTTCTTT
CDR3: CASSQIRETEAFF

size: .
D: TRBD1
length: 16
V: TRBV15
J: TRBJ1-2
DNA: TGTGCCACCAGCAGAGTGACAGGGCTTATTCGGGCTGGCTACACCTTC
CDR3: CATSRVTGLIRAGYTF

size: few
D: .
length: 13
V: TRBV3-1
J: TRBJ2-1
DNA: TGTGCCAGCAGCCTGGGTTTAAGCGGGGAGCAGTTCTTC
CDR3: CASSLGLSGEQFF

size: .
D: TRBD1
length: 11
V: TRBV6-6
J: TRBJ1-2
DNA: TGTGCCAGCGGACAGGGGTTTGACTACACCTTC
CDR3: CASGQGFDYTF

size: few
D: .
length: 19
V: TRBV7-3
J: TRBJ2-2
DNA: TGTGCCAGCAGCTTACACGGCCCTTTGCCCCTAACGAACACCGGGGAGCTGTTTTTT
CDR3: CASSLHGPLPLTNTGELFF

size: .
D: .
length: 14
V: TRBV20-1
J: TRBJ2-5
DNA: TGCAGTGCTAGCGATAGCTACCGACAAGAGACCCAGTACTTC
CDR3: CSASDSYRQETQYF

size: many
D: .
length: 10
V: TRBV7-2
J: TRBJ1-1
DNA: TGTGCCAGCAGCTTGCGAGGGGCTTTCTTT
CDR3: CASSLRGAFF

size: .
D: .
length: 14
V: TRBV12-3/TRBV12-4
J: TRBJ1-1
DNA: TGTGCCAGCAGGAAGCTCAGGGTGAACACTGAAGCTTTCTTT
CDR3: CASRKLRVNTEAFF

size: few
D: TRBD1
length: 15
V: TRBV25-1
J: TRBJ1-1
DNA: TGTGCCAGCAGGAGGGGACAGGGACAGAGAACTGAAGCTTTCTTT
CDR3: CASRRGQGQRTEAFF

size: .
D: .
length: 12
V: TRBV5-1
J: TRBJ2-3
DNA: TGCGCCAGCAGGGATTCGGAATTGATGCAGTATTTT
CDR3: CASRDSELMQYF

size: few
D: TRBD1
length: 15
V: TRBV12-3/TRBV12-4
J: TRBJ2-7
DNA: TGTGCCAGCAGTGGGACAGGGGGTGCCTCCTACGAGCAGTACTTC
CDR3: CASSGTGGASYEQYF

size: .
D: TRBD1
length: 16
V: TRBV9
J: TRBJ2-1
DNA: TGTGCCAGCAGCGTCTACAGGGGGCAATATGGGAATGAGCAGTTCTTC
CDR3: CASSVYRGQYGNEQFF

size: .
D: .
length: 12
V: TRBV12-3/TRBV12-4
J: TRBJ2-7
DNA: TGTGCCAGCAGTTTCTGGGACTACGAGCAGTACTTC
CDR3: CASSFWDYEQYF

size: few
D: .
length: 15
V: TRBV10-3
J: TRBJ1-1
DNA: TGTGCCATCAGCGCGGACAGATTCATGAACACTGAAGCTTTCTTT
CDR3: CAISADRFMNTEAFF

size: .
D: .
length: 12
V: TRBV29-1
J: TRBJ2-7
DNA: TGCAGCCCTCAGGACAGCACCTACGAGCAGTACTTC
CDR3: CSPQDSTYEQYF

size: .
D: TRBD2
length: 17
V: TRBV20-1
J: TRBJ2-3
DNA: TGCAGTGCCGGGAGGCCCCTACTAGCGGGGGGGCGGGATACGCAGTATTTT
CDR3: CSAGRPLLAGGRDTQYF